A single TCR beta chain is shown here with its context. Assay used: immunoSEQ multiplex PCR; TCRdb lists only in-frame clones, some missing. Counted here are 150,000 to 200,000 clones, roughly 77% occurring once; the ten biggest clones make up under 7%. The CDR3 is 14 residues long. Trimming cost V 2 bases and J 8 bases; bases outside gene matches: 8. Germline lookup yields CDR1 MNHEY and CDR2 SMNVEV (reference sequence). The data are from a study of blood T cell repertoires in COVID-19. This chain connects TRBV27 to TRBJ1-2; 7 bases match TRBD1. The receptor was derived from a woman in her thirties or forties with COVID-19, enrolled during active disease. The sample consisted of peripheral blood. The CDR3 sequence: CASSLGDRVEGYTF. As DNA, the CDR3 is TGTGCCAGCAGTTTAGGCGACAGGGTCGAGGGCTACACCTTC.